This T cell receptor beta chain was documented in a study of cytomegalovirus exposure and HLA in healthy donors. General study findings and limits: Roughly even sequencing depth across donors was the assumption behind the presence/absence analyses. In an earlier analysis, most TCR beta V segments were productive about 87% or about 30% of the time. Sequences of the TCR beta chain were said to predict the HLA-A and HLA-B alleles of most subjects accurately.

Trimming took 6 bases from V and 5 from J, leaving 16 bases between them. Germline-derived CDR1 and CDR2 are SSHAT and FNYEAQ (reference sequence). The CDR3 is 14 amino acids. As regards this clone: The antigen is undetermined.

Vbeta (60) and Jbeta (13) primers were used in the PCR. TCRdb's table, derived via immunoSEQ multiplex PCR, lists solely in-frame clones and lacks some. The sample has 52,000 or so clones, 70% to 80% seen once. The chain links TRBV7-7 to TRBJ2-5, with a possible D match to TRBD2 (5 bases). Input material: PBMCs. The origin of this receptor is a woman aged 40 to 50 in good health and CMV-seropositive. The CDR3 coding sequence is TGTGCCAGCAGTCTAACGCTAGCCACCGAGACCCAGTACTTC. This encodes CASSLTLATETQYF.